This T cell receptor (beta chain) comes out of a study of T cells after yellow fever vaccination. Whole-study results and caveats: Though it reached lower strength, the secondary response hit its peak faster, day 5 versus 15. Post-booster repertoires contained most primary-vaccination clones again (roughly 96% CD4, about 90% CD8). The study noted that FACS-sorted repertoires could contain abundant clonotypes contaminating from the bulk population.

5'RACE template switching generated TCR cDNA, adding a universal primer site and UMIs. TCRdb independently ran MiXCR on the 5' RACE reads; one entry per CDR3 protein. Here the sample spans fewer than 450,000 distinct CDR3 sequences, 7% to 9% being singletons. Germline-derived CDR1 and CDR2 are SGHVS and FNYEAQ. V lost 2 bases and J lost 4, with 9 bases in between. The CDR3 spans 14 residues. Note on this clonotype: What it binds is unknown.

The chain has TRBV7-6 and TRBJ2-1, with D possibly being TRBD2 (5 bases). The sequence derives from a man aged 18 to 29 who received the YFV17D yellow fever vaccine. The sample in question was PBMCs, obtained more than 35 days after the first yellow fever vaccination. The CDR3 region is CASSLTGLYNEQFF. The CDR3 coding sequence is TGTGCCAGCAGCTTAACTGGACTTTACAATGAGCAGTTCTTC. The full variable domain, with the rest looked up from reference TRBV7-6 and TRBJ2-1, is GAGVSQSPRYKVTKRGQDVALRCDPISGHVSLYWYRQALGQGPEFLTYFNYEAQQDKSGLPNDRFSAERPEGSISTLTIQRTEQRDSAMYRCASSLTGLYNEQFFGPGTRLTVL.